A selection of T cell receptor beta chains follows, all from one sample in a study of cytomegalovirus exposure and HLA in healthy donors. The table came from immunoSEQ multiplex PCR; TCRdb's copy has only in-frame clones and leaves some out. This sample's clone table lists 30,000 to 40,000 clones. Sequenced input: PBMCs. These receptors all stem from a woman aged 35 to 49 in good health and CMV-seropositive. CDR3s include the opening cysteine and the closing phenylalanine or tryptophan. The D gene is left open where the match is weak.

d_gene	v_gene	j_gene	CDR3nt	CDR3aa
TRBD1	TRBV7-9	TRBJ2-7	TGTGCCAGCATCCCAGGGGGCGCCAACGAGCAGTACTTC	CASIPGGANEQYF
TRBD1	TRBV2	TRBJ2-7	TGTGCCAGCAGGGGGACAGGGGGCAGGTACGAGCAGTACTTC	CASRGTGGRYEQYF
NA	TRBV5-1	TRBJ2-7	TGCGCCAGCAGCTTGACAGGAGGGGAAGAGCAGTACTTC	CASSLTGGEEQYF
TRBD2	TRBV4-1	TRBJ2-6	TGCGCCAGCAGCCAAGAAGTAGGGACTAGCGGTCAGAGCTCTGGGGCCAACGTCCTGACTTTC	CASSQEVGTSGQSSGANVLTF
TRBD1	TRBV6-5	TRBJ2-7	TGTGCCAGCAGTTCCCGGGACAGTTACGAGCAGTACTTC	CASSSRDSYEQYF
NA	TRBV4-2	TRBJ2-4	TGTGCCGGCAGCCAAGCGGCAGGGATGACCAAAAACATTCAGTACTTC	CAGSQAAGMTKNIQYF
TRBD1	TRBV7-2	TRBJ2-5	TGTGCCAGCAGCGCACAGGGGTTGGGTGGGTTGGAGACCCAGTACTTC	CASSAQGLGGLETQYF
NA	TRBV29-1	TRBJ1-1	TGCAGCGTTGAAGGCCGACAGAACATGAACACTGAAGCTTTCTTT	CSVEGRQNMNTEAFF
NA	TRBV30	TRBJ1-2	TGTGCCGGGAGTGGAGGGGAGGGGTACGACTATGGCTACACCTTC	CAGSGGEGYDYGYTF
TRBD1	TRBV30	TRBJ2-5	TGTGCCTGGAGGACTACAGGGGTCGAGACCCAGTACTTC	CAWRTTGVETQYF
NA	TRBV4-1	TRBJ2-2	TGCGCCAGCAGCAAGGAGGATCGAAACACCGGGGAGCTGTTTTTT	CASSKEDRNTGELFF